This T cell receptor beta chain was captured by sequencing in a study of blood T cells in healthy people across ages (dated by TCRdb to 2013 to 2016). Context from the whole study: Template switching captured roughly one uniquely barcoded TCR beta cDNA molecule per two T cells in model experiments. Donors of different ages were randomly distributed across sequencing lanes to avoid experimental bias. The donors were split into four age groups: young (average around 15 years), middle-aged (39), aged (about 56) and long-lived (over 80). Using the same blood draw, the study looked at two additional independent replicas of 1 million unique cDNA reads for two donors, one aged 18 to 29 and the other aged 80 or older. The study measured age-related changes in TCR beta repertoire diversity using deep sequencing normalized with unique cDNA molecular identifiers. Here is what the overall study found, with its caveats: As age increased, observed TCR beta diversity per million T cells dropped in a roughly linear way, and a significant reduction was already evident by age about 40. Since profiling was done on bulk unsorted PBMCs, naive and antigen-experienced compartments could not be conclusively compared. Donor CMV infection status was unknown, potentially confounding age-related changes in expanded clonotypes. Compared with the aged group, more naive CD4+ T cells, fewer expanded clones and increased TCR diversity were shown by the long-lived group, suggesting age selection. A strong correlation was found between observed TCR beta diversity and the percentage of naive T cells measured by flow cytometry. Estimates of total diversity based on one million sequenced T cells were regarded as lower bounds and as underestimates.

Libraries came from 5' RACE. The sequencing machine was an Illumina HiSeq 2500. A second PCR of about 6 to 11 cycles was performed with a sample-barcoded 5' primer and a J-beta primer mix. A template-switch 5' adaptor carrying 12 random nucleotides introduced a unique molecular identifier onto each TCR beta cDNA molecule. Each sample yielded at least 3 million CDR3-containing paired-end reads. The Mint cDNA synthesis kit, primed by a TRBC-specific oligonucleotide, was used to synthesize first-strand cDNA from all RNA. Following uracil-DNA glycosylase treatment, all cDNA underwent a first 18-cycle PCR with the universal primers M1SS and BC2_uni_R. From the authors' description of their analysis: Each sample was normalized by randomly selecting 1 million high-quality reads, each carrying a distinct molecular identifier. Instead of being binned into consensus sequences, reads with shared molecular identifiers were discarded. MiTCR, with a Q25 quality threshold and the strictest error-elimination algorithm, was used for CDR3 identification, clonotype clustering and error correction. A nonparametric unseen species model with Euler transformation was used to estimate lower-bound total TCR beta diversity. Through fastp at Q25 and MiXCR, TCRdb rebuilt clones from the public reads, retaining in-frame beta chains. A single entry per CDR3 protein holds the most common genes and DNA from its merged rows. In this record, the V and J calls reflect TCRdb's handling and not the investigators' own analysis. In this sample the table shows about 1,000,000 distinct CDR3 sequences, 45% of which occur a single time. The ten largest clones take up approximately 19% of the sample.

The approximately 39 donors, aged roughly 6 to 100 years, were systemically healthy Caucasian individuals from Russia. Each donor gave 8 to 10 milliliters of peripheral blood, drawn into EDTA-treated Vacutainer tubes. Ficoll-Paque density-gradient centrifugation was used to isolate PBMCs, with at least 7 million obtained per sample. Trizol reagent was used to extract total RNA from PBMCs, with at least 6 micrograms per sample. For every donor, flow cytometry on a PBMC aliquot measured the percentage of naive CD45RAhigh/CD27high T cells. For this clonotype: Its antigen specificity is not known. No base qualities exist here, and no much larger clone lies one base off it.

The CDR1 and CDR2 encoded by the germline V gene are SGHRS and YFSETQ. V lost 4 bases and J lost 4 bases; the stretch between them is 14 bases long. Including the terminal cysteine and phenylalanine, the CDR3 comprises 14 residues. Only the CDR3 part of the read is kept: 42 bases, read in frame from the first base. Recombination joined TRBV5-1 with TRBJ1-2; a weak D assignment points to TRBD1 (5 bases agree). Sequenced: blood. The TCR sequence derives from a woman aged 55 to 70 in good health. For the CDR3, the sequence is CASSPEGLSYGYTF. The bases are TGCGCCAGCAGCCCCGAGGGGCTGTCCTATGGCTACACCTTC.